This T cell receptor (beta chain) was documented in a study of blood T cell repertoires in COVID-19. As processed by the authors: Amplified reference gene primers provided the basis for estimating nucleated cell counts. Profiling relied on immunoSEQ multiplex PCR, and the TCRdb table lists in-frame clones only, not all of them. V and J calls and clone size are as listed in that table; D and trimming were resolved from the DNA. This sample carries 4,000 to 5,500 clones, roughly 88% of them seen once, and the ten largest clones take about 42%. This clone occurred once. The CDR3 contains 16 residues. V was cut by 4 bases and J by 0 bases, with 13 bases left in between. CDR1 LGHNA and CDR2 YNFKEQ come from the germline V gene.

The source material was peripheral blood. This TCR came from a man between 65 and 79 years old with COVID-19, enrolled during active disease. The chain uses TRBV4-2 and TRBJ1-3, with D perhaps TRBD1 (5 bases). CDR3 sequence (DNA): TGTGCCAGCAGCCGAACGGGACTGACCTCTGGAAACACCATATATTTT. Its translation is CASSRTGLTSGNTIYF.